Listed below are T cell receptor beta chains from one sample, sequenced in a study of T cell repertoires in cytomegalovirus infection. TCRdb redid the calling of the reads with MiXCR, one entry per CDR3 protein. In the table there are 85,000 to 130,000 distinct CDR3 sequences, around 22% of which are singletons. Sequenced material: CD8+ T cells from PBMCs. Receptors originate from a human donor in good health (CMV status not recorded). Some clones in this sample may be carry-over from other donors' samples. Each CDR3 is given with its conserved first and last residue. D genes are given only for firm matches. Size is stated for part of the rows, as once, few or many counts, or as a class when the clone is expanded.

TRBJ2-1 | - | - | TRBV12-3/TRBV12-4 | CASSSDGHSYNEQFF | TGTGCCAGCAGTTCTGACGGCCACTCCTACAATGAGCAGTTCTTC
TRBJ1-4 | - | - | TRBV25-1 | CASSEFSGNEKLFF | TGTGCCAGCAGTGAATTTAGCGGGAATGAAAAACTGTTTTTT
TRBJ2-1 | few | - | TRBV4-3 | CASSQDRTANEQFF | TGCGCCAGCAGCCAAGATCGGACAGCGAATGAGCAGTTCTTC
TRBJ2-7 | - | - | TRBV11-1 | CASSLASHPEQYF | TGTGCCAGCAGCTTAGCGTCTCATCCCGAGCAGTACTTC
TRBJ1-1 | few | - | TRBV10-3 | CAISPGVELPEAFF | TGTGCCATCAGCCCCGGAGTCGAACTTCCTGAAGCTTTCTTT
TRBJ2-4 | - | - | TRBV12-5 | CASGLYPQDPAIQYF | TGTGCTAGTGGTTTGTACCCACAGGACCCGGCCATTCAGTACTTC
TRBJ2-5 | many | - | TRBV7-2 | CASSLEGFGQETQYF | TGTGCCAGCAGCTTAGAGGGGTTTGGACAAGAGACCCAGTACTTC
TRBJ2-2 | many | - | TRBV7-6 | CASSIRTDFTGELFF | TGTGCCAGCAGCATCCGGACAGATTTCACCGGGGAGCTGTTTTTT
TRBJ2-7 | - | - | TRBV2 | CANRDGGRKEQYF | TGTGCCAACAGGGACGGCGGACGAAAGGAGCAGTACTTC
TRBJ2-7 | few | TRBD2 | TRBV20-1 | CSARAALAGAYEQYF | TGCAGTGCTAGAGCCGCACTAGCGGGAGCCTACGAGCAGTACTTC
TRBJ1-5 | - | - | TRBV15 | CATSRVGGPNQPQHF | TGTGCCACCAGCAGAGTGGGGGGGCCCAATCAGCCCCAGCATTTT
TRBJ2-7 | many | - | TRBV20-1 | CSALPLTESYEQYF | TGCAGTGCCCTCCCCCTGACGGAGTCCTACGAGCAGTACTTC
TRBJ1-1 | - | - | TRBV12-3/TRBV12-4 | CASTAGGSKTEAFF | TGTGCCAGCACCGCCGGGGGCTCTAAAACTGAAGCTTTCTTT
TRBJ1-1 | - | - | TRBV12-3/TRBV12-4 | CASSLDSVPEAFF | TGTGCCAGCAGTTTAGATAGTGTACCTGAAGCTTTCTTT
TRBJ1-4 | few | TRBD1 | TRBV7-9 | CASSPSAGQGSEKLFF | TGTGCCAGCAGCCCGAGTGCCGGACAGGGGAGTGAAAAACTGTTTTTT
TRBJ2-7 | - | - | TRBV6-5 | CASSYSEGADREQYF | TGTGCCAGCAGTTACTCGGAGGGTGCGGACCGCGAGCAGTACTTC
TRBJ2-1 | many | - | TRBV10-3 | CAISESIYWTNSYNEQFF | TGTGCCATCAGTGAGTCGATCTATTGGACCAACTCCTACAATGAGCAGTTCTTC
TRBJ2-1 | - | TRBD1 | TRBV29-1 | CSVWGPGTGVNEQFF | TGCAGCGTCTGGGGGCCCGGGACAGGGGTCAATGAGCAGTTCTTC
TRBJ2-2 | few | TRBD2 | TRBV9 | CASSPQLAGGPGELFF | TGTGCCAGCAGCCCCCAACTAGCGGGGGGGCCCGGGGAGCTGTTTTTT
TRBJ1-4 | few | TRBD1 | TRBV28 | CASSLWAGGMDEKLFF | TGTGCCAGCAGTTTATGGGCAGGGGGAATGGATGAAAAACTGTTTTTT
TRBJ2-1 | few | TRBD1 | TRBV12-3/TRBV12-4 | CASSLTGGLGNEQFF | TGTGCCAGCAGTTTGACAGGGGGATTGGGGAATGAGCAGTTCTTC
TRBJ2-5 | few | - | TRBV6-2/TRBV6-3 | CASWRGNRADKETQYF | TGTGCCAGCTGGAGGGGGAATCGTGCGGATAAAGAGACCCAGTACTTC
TRBJ2-2 | few | TRBD2 | TRBV6-2/TRBV6-3 | CASMWIAGGSGELFF | TGTGCCAGCATGTGGATAGCGGGAGGTTCCGGGGAGCTGTTTTTT
TRBJ2-7 | - | - | TRBV28 | CASTRGYEQYF | TGTGCCTCTACGCGCGGGTACGAGCAGTACTTC